This T cell receptor beta chain was found in a study of blood T cell repertoires in COVID-19. Looking at the study overall: Whether acute or convalescent, the COVID-19 samples came from the United States, Italy and Spain.

In the source study's methods: Reference gene primer amplification gave estimated nucleated cell counts. Only in-frame clones appear in the TCRdb table, and some are missing; sequencing was by immunoSEQ multiplex PCR. That table is the source of V, J and clone size, and D and trimming were worked out from the DNA. The table shows around 130,000 clones, with roughly 80% occurring only once. The CDR3 extends over 15 amino acids. Trimming removed 1 base from V and 5 bases from J; junction bases left unmatched: 5. CDR1 is SEHNR, CDR2 FQNEAQ, per germline (reference sequence). Participants' own reports of clinical history determined their cohort assignment.

The clonotype comes from a middle-aged man with acute COVID-19. Material: PBMCs or T cells enriched from blood (not recorded which). V and J are TRBV7-9 and TRBJ2-1, with TRBD1 matching over 7 bases. The chain's CDR3 is CASSLDRGWDNEQFF. The CDR3 DNA is TGTGCCAGCAGCTTAGACAGGGGATGGGACAATGAGCAGTTCTTC.